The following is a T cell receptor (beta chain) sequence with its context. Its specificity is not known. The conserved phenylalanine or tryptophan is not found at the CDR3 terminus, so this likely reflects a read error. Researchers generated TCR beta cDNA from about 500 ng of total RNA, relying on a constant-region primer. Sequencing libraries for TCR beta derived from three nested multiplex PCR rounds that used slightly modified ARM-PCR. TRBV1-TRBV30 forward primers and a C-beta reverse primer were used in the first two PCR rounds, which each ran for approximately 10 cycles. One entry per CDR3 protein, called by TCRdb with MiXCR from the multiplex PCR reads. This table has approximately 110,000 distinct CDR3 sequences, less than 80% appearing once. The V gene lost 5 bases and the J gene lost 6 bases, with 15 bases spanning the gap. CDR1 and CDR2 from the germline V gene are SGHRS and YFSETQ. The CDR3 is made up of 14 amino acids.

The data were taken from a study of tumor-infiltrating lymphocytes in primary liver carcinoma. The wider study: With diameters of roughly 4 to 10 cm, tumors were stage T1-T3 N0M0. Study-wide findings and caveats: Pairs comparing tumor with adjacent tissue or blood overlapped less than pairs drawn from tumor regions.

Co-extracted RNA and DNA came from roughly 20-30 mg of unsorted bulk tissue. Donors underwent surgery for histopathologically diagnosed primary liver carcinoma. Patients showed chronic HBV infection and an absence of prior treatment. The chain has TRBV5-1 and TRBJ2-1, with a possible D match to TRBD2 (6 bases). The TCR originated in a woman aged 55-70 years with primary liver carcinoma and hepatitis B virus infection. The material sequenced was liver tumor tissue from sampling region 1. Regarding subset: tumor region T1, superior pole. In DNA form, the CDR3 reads TGCGCCAGCAGTCGTTGGATCGGGGGCAATGAGCAGTTCTCC. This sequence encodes CASSRWIGGNEQFS.